This T cell receptor beta chain was profiled in a study of neoadjuvant anti-PD-1 for oral cavity cancer. Time point: after neoadjuvant nivolumab, at surgical resection. TCRdb keeps only in-frame clones here, not all; method: immunoSEQ multiplex PCR. Among about 72,000 clones, roughly 84% were seen once, and the ten largest hold approximately 3%. V gave up 7 bases and J gave up 6 bases; unmatched junction bases: 15. The germline CDR1 and CDR2 sequences are SNHLY and FYNNEI. The CDR3 runs to 18 residues. This chain joins TRBV2 and TRBJ2-3, with 14 nucleotides matching TRBD2. The source of this sequence is a person aged 40 to 85 with oral cavity squamous cell carcinoma. The sequenced sample was PBMCs, obtained after nivolumab (anti-PD-1) treatment. This CDR3 is CASNTGTSGSVGVDTQYF. CDR3 in DNA: TGTGCCAGCAATACCGGGACTAGCGGGAGTGTTGGCGTGGATACGCAGTATTTT. Complete variable domain (other parts from reference TRBV2 and TRBJ2-3): EPEVTQTPSHQVTQMGQEVILRCVPISNHLYFYWYRQILGQKVEFLVSFYNNEISEKSEIFDDQFSVERPDGSNFTLKIRSTKLEDSAMYFCASNTGTSGSVGVDTQYFGPGTRLTVL.